This TCR beta chain was sequenced for a study of blood T cells in healthy people across ages. Sample-barcoded 5' priming and a J-beta primer mix drove a second PCR of roughly 7 to 11 cycles. Each cDNA molecule carried a tag from a template-switch adaptor that contained 12 random nucleotides. TCRdb ran MiXCR on the 5' RACE reads and lists one entry per CDR3 protein. The repertoire consists of around 1,100,000 distinct CDR3 sequences, with more than 30% occurring once and the leading ten covering around 13%. Germline V gives CDR1 DFQATT, CDR2 SNEGSKA (reference sequence). The V gene end was trimmed by 0 bases and the J gene end by 4 bases; junction bases not matched to a gene: 4. There are 15 residues in the CDR3.

This chain connects TRBV20-1 to TRBJ2-1; 9 nucleotides agree with TRBD2. The clonotype was recovered from a man aged 18-30 years in good health. Material for sequencing was blood. The chain's CDR3 is CSARERLAGYNEQFF. DNA of the CDR3: TGCAGTGCTAGAGAGCGGCTAGCGGGGTACAATGAGCAGTTCTTC.